Presented here are 25 T cell receptor beta chains from one specimen sequenced in a study of Ad26.COV2.S vaccination and SARS-CoV-2 variants. Indicated treatment: approximately 18 received Ad26.COV2.S at low or high dose, single or two shots; about 5 received placebo; per-sample allocation not given. Sample collection was performed on day 63 after the first vaccine or placebo injection. Sequencing used immunoSEQ multiplex PCR; TCRdb keeps in-frame clones, though not all of them. The data show more than 350,000 clones, 75% to 95% seen once. The sequencing here drew on peripheral blood, taken in a trial of Ad26.COV2.S vaccine versus placebo. These receptor sequences come from a person aged 18-65 years who received the Ad26.COV2.S COVID-19 vaccine or a placebo.

The rearrangement uses TRBV27 and TRBJ2-5; D unresolved. Trimming pared 3 bases from V and 0 bases from J, leaving 2 bases between. The germline V gene has CDR1 MNHEY and CDR2 SMNVEV (reference sequence). The CDR3 is 12 residues long. CDR3 coding DNA: TGTGCCAGCAGTTTGGACCAAGAGACCCAGTACTTC. Translating gives CASSLDQETQYF.

The sample holds one count of this clone. V and J are TRBV9 and TRBJ1-1; D gene unclear. Germline assignment: CDR1 SGDLS and CDR2 YYNGEE. The CDR3 extends over 15 amino acids. The V end lost 4 bases, the J end lost 1 base, and 14 bases lay between the germline ends. CDR3 DNA sequence: TGTGCCAGCAGCCCGATATTGGACGGGAACACTGAAGCTTTCTTT. Protein product: CASSPILDGNTEAFF.

The V call is TRBV7-2, the J call TRBJ2-2; D is ambiguous. V lost 5 bases, J lost 3 bases, and 7 bases lay in between. The CDR3 length is 13 residues. Germline V gene lookup returns CDR1 SGHTA and CDR2 FQGNSA. This chain's CDR3 is CASSVIYTGELFF. CDR3 nucleotide sequence: TGTGCCAGCAGCGTAATCTACACCGGGGAGCTGTTTTTT. Full variable domain (remainder filled in from reference TRBV7-2 and TRBJ2-2): GAGVSQSPSNKVTEKGKDVELRCDPISGHTALYWYRQSLGQGLEFLIYFQGNSAPDKSGLPSDRFSAERTGGSVSTLTIQRTQQEDSAVYLCASSVIYTGELFFGEGSRLTVL.

This chain uses TRBV14 with TRBJ1-1; perhaps TRBD1 as D (6 bases). From germline, CDR1 is SGHDN and CDR2 FVKESK. V lost 6 bases and J 7 bases, leaving 21 bases between the germline ends. This CDR3 is 15 amino acids long. The CDR3 loop reads CASSRSGAAFLEAFF. CDR3 nucleotides: TGTGCCAGCAGTCGGTCGGGGGCCGCCTTCCTTGAAGCTTTCTTT. Full variable domain (missing parts from reference TRBV14 and TRBJ1-1): EAGVTQFPSHSVIEKGQTVTLRCDPISGHDNLYWYRRVMGKEIKFLLHFVKESKQDESGMPNNRFLAERTGGTYSTLKVQPAELEDSGVYFCASSRSGAAFLEAFFGQGTRLTVV.

The chain carries TRBV14 and TRBJ1-4; D gene uncertain. Germline CDR1 is SGHDN and CDR2 is FVKESK. This CDR3 is built from 13 residues. V was clipped by 4 bases and J by 7 bases, with 10 bases between them. The CDR3 protein is CASSRKVSEKLFF. The CDR3 DNA reads TGTGCCAGCAGCCGCAAAGTATCTGAAAAACTGTTTTTT.

This chain joins TRBV5-1 and TRBJ2-5; TRBD1 might be the D (6 bases). Germline-derived CDR1 and CDR2 are SGHRS and YFSETQ. V lost 0 bases, J lost 9 bases, and 15 bases lay in between. The CDR3 is 14 residues long. DNA of the CDR3: TGCGCCAGCAGCTTGGGGACAGCCAGGGATCCCCAGTACTTC. It codes for CASSLGTARDPQYF.

V and J are TRBV6-2 or TRBV6-3 and TRBJ2-2; 10 bases agree with TRBD1. With 6 bases clipped from V and 8 bases from J, the junction kept 9 bases outside the gene matches. Germline loops: CDR1 MNHEY, CDR2 SVGEGT. This CDR3 has 15 residues. CDR3 nucleotides: TGTGCCAGCAGCATTCGACAGGGGGCTTTGGGGGAGCTGTTTTTT. It encodes CASSIRQGALGELFF.

The chain employs TRBV11-2 and TRBJ2-1, with 12 bases fitting TRBD2. V was clipped by 5 bases and J by 7 bases; unmatched bases: 3. This CDR3 is 14 amino acids long. Germline values: CDR1 SGHAT, CDR2 FQNNGV. CDR3 DNA: TGTGCCAGCAGCCTAGCGGGAGGGGGGAATGAGCAGTTCTTC. Translating gives CASSLAGGGNEQFF.

Details on this clone: Other nucleotide sequences in the sample specify the same CDR3. CDR3 residues: CSVERTSYNEQFF. The DNA of the CDR3 is TGCAGCGTTGAGAGGACCTCCTACAATGAGCAGTTCTTC. V gene TRBV29-1 combines with J gene TRBJ2-1; D remains unclear. V was pared by 3 bases and J by 0 bases, with 6 bases between. The CDR3 spans 13 residues. CDR1 and CDR2 from the germline V gene are SQVTM and ANQGSEA.

This chain uses TRBV30 with TRBJ2-1; perhaps TRBD2 as D (6 bases). Germline V gene sequence: CDR1 GTSNPN, CDR2 SVGIG (reference sequence). The CDR3 is 11 residues long. V lost 7 bases to trimming and J lost 4 bases, with 8 bases between them. CDR3 nucleotides: TGTGCCTCGACTAGTTACAATGAGCAGTTCTTC. It codes for CASTSYNEQFF.

J is TRBJ1-6 and V is TRBV28; D unclear. Germline values: CDR1 MDHEN, CDR2 SYDVKM. CDR3 size: 11 residues. V was clipped by 7 bases and J by 8 bases, with 6 bases between them. CDR3 in DNA: TGTGCCAGCAAGGGCGATTCACCCCTCCACTTT. Translating gives CASKGDSPLHF.

The V and J genes are TRBV10-3 and TRBJ2-6; TRBD1 agrees at 8 bases. V gave up 0 bases and J gave up 3 bases; unmatched junction bases: 7. There are 18 residues in the CDR3. Germline V lookup: CDR1 ENHRY, CDR2 SYGVKD. CDR3 DNA sequence: TGTGCCATCAGTGAGTCAAGAGACAGGGGAATTGGGGCCAACGTCCTGACTTTC. It encodes CAISESRDRGIGANVLTF.

The chain recombines TRBV6-5 with TRBJ2-1; D may match TRBD1 or TRBD2 (5 bases each). The CDR3 sequence is 13 residues long. The germline CDR1 and CDR2 sequences are MNHEY and SVGAGI. Trimming removed 6 bases from V and 10 bases from J, with 16 bases in between. CDR3 sequence reads: CASRGTSRREQFF. The CDR3, as DNA: TGTGCCAGCAGGGGGACCAGCCGGAGGGAGCAGTTCTTC.

This clone has more than one count but fewer than ten. Other DNA sequences in the same sample also yield this CDR3. The V call is TRBV9, the J call TRBJ2-7; D tentatively reads TRBD1 or TRBD2 (5 bases each). The CDR3 is 15 amino acids. Germline lookup yields CDR1 SGDLS and CDR2 YYNGEE. The ends were cut back, 0 bases at V and 2 bases at J, with 12 bases in the middle. CDR3 sequence: CASSVGGDGAYEQYF. Written as DNA, the CDR3 is TGTGCCAGCAGCGTAGGTGGGGACGGAGCCTACGAGCAGTACTTC.

The chain is built from TRBV6-2 or TRBV6-3 and TRBJ1-5, with a tentative D call TRBD1 (6 bases). Germline V gene sequence: CDR1 MNHEY, CDR2 SVGEGT. V lost 6 bases and J lost 9, with 18 bases in between. There are 14 residues in the CDR3. CDR3 nucleotide sequence: TGTGCCAGCAGCCTTCCTGGGGGGCTTCGGCCCCAGCATTTT. It encodes CASSLPGGLRPQHF.

The genes are TRBV2 and TRBJ2-2; D assignment may be TRBD1 or TRBD2 (5 bases each). The CDR3 contains 14 residues. CDR1 is SNHLY, CDR2 FYNNEI, per germline. Trimming stripped 7 bases from V and 2 bases from J, with 11 bases between. The CDR3 protein is CASTPGPNTGELFF. The CDR3 nucleotides read TGTGCCAGCACCCCGGGACCCAACACCGGGGAGCTGTTTTTT. Combining the CDR3 with reference TRBV2 and TRBJ2-2 gives the whole variable domain EPEVTQTPSHQVTQMGQEVILRCVPISNHLYFYWYRQILGQKVEFLVSFYNNEISEKSEIFDDQFSVERPDGSNFTLKIRSTKLEDSAMYFCASTPGPNTGELFFGEGSRLTVL.

CDR3 sequence: CASSFGGYAEAFF. The CDR3 DNA reads as TGCGCCAGCAGCTTCGGAGGGTACGCTGAAGCTTTCTTT. The chain links TRBV5-1 to TRBJ1-1; D not resolved. The ends were cut back, 2 bases at V and 6 bases at J, with 11 bases in the middle. The germline gives CDR1 SGHRS, CDR2 YFSETQ. There are 13 residues in the CDR3.

This clone has just a few counts. CDR3 loop: CASSIGQGPSLYNEQFF. CDR3 nucleotide sequence: TGTGCCAGTAGTATTGGACAAGGACCTTCACTCTACAATGAGCAGTTCTTC. The genes are TRBV19 and TRBJ2-1; D is perhaps TRBD1 (5 bases). The CDR3 extends over 17 amino acids. CDR1 is LNHDA and CDR2 is SQIVND in the germline V gene (reference sequence). The V end was cut by 3 bases, the J end by 3 bases, with 18 bases between.

The gene calls are TRBV11-3 and TRBJ2-2; D call uncertain. V gave up 9 bases and J gave up 2 bases, with 13 bases separating them. The CDR3 is 14 amino acids. Per the germline V gene, CDR1 is SGHNT and CDR2 is YENEEA. CDR3 sequence (DNA): TGTGCCAGTTCAACGGTAGCCAACACCGGGGAGCTGTTTTTT. Translation: CASSTVANTGELFF. Combining the CDR3 with reference TRBV11-3 and TRBJ2-2 gives the whole variable domain EAGVVQSPRYKIIEKKQPVAFWCNPISGHNTLYWYLQNLGQGPELLIRYENEEAVDDSQLPKDRFSAERLKGVDSTLKIQPAELGDSAVYLCASSTVANTGELFFGEGSRLTVL.

The rearrangement uses TRBV29-1 and TRBJ1-1; 12 bases align to TRBD1. The CDR3 contains 17 residues. CDR1 and CDR2 from the germline V gene are SQVTM and ANQGSEA. The CDR3 is CTLTPGTGGSLNTEAFF. In nucleotides, the CDR3 is TGCACCCTGACCCCCGGGACAGGGGGCAGCTTGAACACTGAAGCTTTCTTT.

The genes are TRBV2 and TRBJ2-5; 8 nucleotides line up with TRBD2. Germline values: CDR1 SNHLY, CDR2 FYNNEI. This CDR3 spans 14 amino acids. The V and J ends lost 4 bases and 5 bases, in that order; junction bases with no gene match: 6. In nucleotides, the CDR3 is TGTGCCAGCAGTGGTGGTAGCGGGGAGGAGACCCAGTACTTC. As protein: CASSGGSGEETQYF.

The V gene is TRBV4-2, the J gene TRBJ2-7; TRBD2 agrees at 8 bases. This CDR3 spans 18 amino acids. Germline lookup yields CDR1 LGHNA and CDR2 YNFKEQ. V trimming: 0 bases; J trimming: 1 base; junction bases outside the gene matches: 11. Here the CDR3 reads CASSQEVLAGPLSYEQYF. The CDR3 DNA is TGTGCCAGCAGCCAAGAGGTATTAGCGGGACCCCTTTCCTACGAGCAGTACTTC.

The V call is TRBV6-5, the J call TRBJ2-2; maybe TRBD1 (6 bases). CDR1 and CDR2 (germline): MNHEY, SVGAGI. The CDR3 is 14 residues long. The V end lost 10 bases, the J end lost 6 bases, and 18 bases lay between the germline ends. CDR3: CATTRQAVAGELFF. CDR3 nucleotides: TGTGCCACAACCCGACAGGCGGTCGCCGGGGAGCTGTTTTTT.

The genes are TRBV5-4 and TRBJ2-1, with 7 bases fitting TRBD2. Germline CDR1 is SGHNT and CDR2 is YYREEE (reference sequence). This CDR3 is built from 15 residues. J gave up 3 bases and V 3 bases, and 6 bases lay outside the gene matches. The CDR3 loop is CASSSGLGVYNEQFF. The CDR3 DNA is TGTGCCAGCAGCTCAGGACTAGGTGTCTACAATGAGCAGTTCTTC.

This chain links TRBV3-1 (or the pseudogene TRBV3-2) with TRBJ2-1; D ambiguous. The germline CDR1 and CDR2 sequences are LGHDT and YNNKEL (reference sequence). CDR3 length: 14 amino acids. Trimming took 0 bases from V and 7 from J, leaving 10 bases between them. The chain's CDR3 is CASSQDVLINEQFF. In DNA, the CDR3 is TGTGCCAGCAGCCAAGATGTTTTGATAAATGAGCAGTTCTTC.